This T cell receptor beta chain was documented in a study of T cell responses to AZD1222 COVID-19 vaccine (dated by TCRdb to the early 2020s). At the level of the whole study: Because spike-specific TCR depth and breadth did not differ between the two schedules, AZD1222 recipients who got a second dose at roughly 4 weeks were pooled with those who got a second dose at roughly 12 weeks. Trial participants were enrolled into age subgroups of 18-55, 56-69 and 70-plus years, which contained about 150, 28 and 57 TCR-sequenced participants, respectively. TCR sequencing covered more than 230 trial participants: approximately 200 given two doses of AZD1222 and around 26 given two doses of MenACWY control vaccine.

Worth noting for this clone: The antigen it binds to is not known. The record has no base qualities; no much larger clone is one base away.

Broad study findings and their caveats: Vaccine-associated CD4 TCRs spanned the whole spike protein, with dominant responses in regions 160-218 and 743-854. Because no day 14 peak-response samples were available, the repertoires could be characterized only after the peak T cell response. After two AZD1222 doses, spike-specific TCR breadth and depth were significantly higher than at day 0 and than in MenACWY recipients. Participants were mostly white British, with more females than males. The authors suggested clonal diversity may have been underestimated. The 56-69-year group was small, and its depth increase did not reach significance, likely because of low power. Conclusions about previously exposed vaccinees are limited, since just five to seven AZD1222 recipients were seropositive for SARS-CoV-2 at baseline. Reportedly, almost half of the unique spike-specific TCRs recognized epitopes lying outside the regions that are mutated in the B.1.351 and B.1.1.7 variants.

The time point label, as the study defines it: baseline before first vaccination. Vaccinee samples came from UK trials COV001 and COV002, including a single-blind randomized controlled phase 2/3 trial of AZD1222 (ChAdOx1 nCoV-19) in healthy adults. Trial participant PBMC samples were collected at day 0 and day 28 after the second dose for TCRbeta chain sequencing. The CDR3 regions of human TCRbeta chains were subjected to immunosequencing. The authors processed their data as follows. TCRs in the repertoires were compared against a reference library of SARS-CoV-2-specific TCRs that had been generated with the MIRA antigen-specificity platform. Breadth was defined as the fraction of unique TCRs that were SARS-CoV-2-associated. Depth was defined as the fraction of total T cells that were SARS-CoV-2-associated. Using the MIRA data, each spike-specific TCR was mapped to the spike region that the TCR reacts to and placed in a CD4 or CD8 class. Log10-transformed breadth and depth values were compared by one-way ANOVA with Sidak's multiple comparisons tests. What TCRdb holds here is the immuneACCESS table cut down to in-frame rearrangements. Part of the clones is not present; checked against another copy, under half of the missing clones reflect an unresolved V gene, and the others are unexplained. V and J calls and clone size are those listed in that table; D and trimming were worked out from the DNA. The sample contains more than 100,000 clones, around 90% of them found a single time. The biggest ten clones account for roughly 1.5% of the sample.

V is shortened by 0 bases, J by 2 bases, and the region joining them spans 4 bases. The CDR1 and CDR2 encoded by the germline V gene are SGHDT and YYEEEE. Measured from the cysteine to the phenylalanine, the CDR3 is 13 residues long. Kept here is only the CDR3 DNA, which spans 39 bases and is read in frame from base 1. This receptor chain uses TRBV5-6 and TRBJ2-3; no D gene is confidently identified. Sequences were derived from peripheral blood, sampled on day 0 of AZD1222 vaccination. The clonotype was recovered from an adult in good health. The CDR3: CASSLENTDTQYF. The nucleotides are TGTGCCAGCAGCTTGGAAAACACAGATACGCAGTATTTT. With the rest looked up from the reference TRBV5-6 and TRBJ2-3 genes rather than sequenced, the full variable domain is DAGVTQSPTHLIKTRGQQVTLRCSPKSGHDTVSWYQQALGQGPQFIFQYYEEEERQRGNFPDRFSGHQFPNYSSELNVNALLLGDSALYLCASSLENTDTQYFGPGTRLTVL.